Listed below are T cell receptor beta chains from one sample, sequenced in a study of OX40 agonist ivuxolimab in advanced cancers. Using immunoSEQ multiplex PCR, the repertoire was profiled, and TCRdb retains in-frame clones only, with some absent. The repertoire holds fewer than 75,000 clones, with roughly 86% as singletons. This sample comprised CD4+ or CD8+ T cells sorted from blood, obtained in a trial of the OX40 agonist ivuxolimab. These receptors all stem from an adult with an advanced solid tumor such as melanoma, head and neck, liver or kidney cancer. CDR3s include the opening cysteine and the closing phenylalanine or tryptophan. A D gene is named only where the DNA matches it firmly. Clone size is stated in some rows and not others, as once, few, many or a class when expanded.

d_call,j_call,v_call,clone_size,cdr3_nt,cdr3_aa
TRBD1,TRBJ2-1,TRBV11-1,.,TGTGCCAGCAGCCCCGGACAGGCGTTCTACAATGAGCAGTTCTTC,CASSPGQAFYNEQFF
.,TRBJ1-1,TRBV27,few,TGTGCCAGCAGTTTTGGGGGCACCCCCACTGAAGCTTTCTTT,CASSFGGTPTEAFF
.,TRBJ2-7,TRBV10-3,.,TGTGCCATCAGTGAGATATCACGGGGGACCTACGAGCAGTACTTC,CAISEISRGTYEQYF
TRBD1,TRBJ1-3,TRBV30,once,TGTGCCTGGGGTTCCAGGGGGCGTATTGGAAACACCATATATTTT,CAWGSRGRIGNTIYF
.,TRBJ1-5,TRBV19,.,TGTGCCAGTAGTATAGGGGGAGGGGGTAATCAGCCCCAGCATTTT,CASSIGGGGNQPQHF
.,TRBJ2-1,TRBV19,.,TGTGCCAGTCGCGGCAGCTACTCCTACAATGAGCAGTTCTTC,CASRGSYSYNEQFF
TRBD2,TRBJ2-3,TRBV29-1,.,TGCAGCGTTCCGACTAGCGGGAGCACAGATACGCAGTATTTT,CSVPTSGSTDTQYF
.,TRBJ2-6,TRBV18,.,TGTGCCAGCTCACCACCGGGGTGGGGGACCTCTGGGGCCAACGTCCTGACTTTC,CASSPPGWGTSGANVLTF
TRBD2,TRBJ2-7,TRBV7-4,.,TGTGCCAGCAGCCCGGGACTAGCGGGCCCCGAGCAGTACTTC,CASSPGLAGPEQYF
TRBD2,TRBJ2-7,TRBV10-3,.,TGTGCCATCAGTGAGTCGACTAGCGGTCGGCTGGAGCAGTACTTC,CAISESTSGRLEQYF
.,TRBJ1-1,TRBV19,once,TGTGCCAGTAGTTCGAAAACAGGGTACACTGAAGCTTTCTTT,CASSSKTGYTEAFF
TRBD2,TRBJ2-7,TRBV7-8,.,TGTGCCAGCAGCCTCGGGACTAGCGGATATTACGAGCAGTACTTC,CASSLGTSGYYEQYF
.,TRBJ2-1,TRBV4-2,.,TGTGCCAGCAGCCAAGCGCCAGGAGCCTACAATGAGCAGTTCTTC,CASSQAPGAYNEQFF
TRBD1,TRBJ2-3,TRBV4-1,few,TGCGCCAGCAGCCAGGGACAGGGGAAACTTACGCAGTATTTT,CASSQGQGKLTQYF
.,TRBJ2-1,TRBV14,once,TGTGCCAGCGCGACAGGATCCTACAATGAGCAGTTCTTC,CASATGSYNEQFF
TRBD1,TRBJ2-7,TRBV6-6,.,TGTGCCAGCAGCAGAGGACAGGTGGTCTCCTACGAGCAGTACTTC,CASSRGQVVSYEQYF
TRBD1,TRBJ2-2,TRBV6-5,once,TGTGCCAGCAGGTCGACAGGGGGAACACCCGGGGAGCTGTTTTTT,CASRSTGGTPGELFF
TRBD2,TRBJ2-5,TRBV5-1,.,TGCGCCAGCAGCAACGCTGGACTAGCGGGAGTAGAGACCCAGTACTTC,CASSNAGLAGVETQYF
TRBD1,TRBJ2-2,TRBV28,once,TGTGCCAGCAGTCAAAGGGACAGAACCACTGGGGAGCTGTTTTTT,CASSQRDRTTGELFF
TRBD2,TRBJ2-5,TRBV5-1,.,TGCGCCAGCAGCGGCGGAAGCGGGAGGGAGACCCAGTACTTC,CASSGGSGRETQYF
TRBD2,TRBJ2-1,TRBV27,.,TGTGCCAGCAGACCCTTACTAGCGGGAGAATATAATGAGCAGTTCTTC,CASRPLLAGEYNEQFF
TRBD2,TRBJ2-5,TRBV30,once,TGTGCCTGGGGCGGGACTAGGGGTTCCCAGTACTTC,CAWGGTRGSQYF
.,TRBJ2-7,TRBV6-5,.,TGTGCCTCGGGGGAGTCGCGCTACGAGCAGTACTTC,CASGESRYEQYF
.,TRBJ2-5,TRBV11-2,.,TGTGCCAGCAGCTTAAACTACCGGGAGGAGACCCAGTACTTC,CASSLNYREETQYF
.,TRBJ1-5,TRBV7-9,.,TGTGCCAGCAGCTTGGGACAACAGCCCCAGCATTTT,CASSLGQQPQHF
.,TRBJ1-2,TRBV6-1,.,TGTGCCAGCAGCGAGCCCCGCGAGGGGAGTGGCTACACCTTC,CASSEPREGSGYTF
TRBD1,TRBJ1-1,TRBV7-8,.,TGTGCCAGCAGCAAGAGGACAGGGAAAAACACTGAAGCTTTCTTT,CASSKRTGKNTEAFF
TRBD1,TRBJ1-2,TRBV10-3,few,TGTGCCATCAGTGGGGGACAGGGGGCCTATGGCTACACCTTC,CAISGGQGAYGYTF
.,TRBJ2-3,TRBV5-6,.,TGTGCCAGCAATCCCGGGACTCTCACAGATACGCAGTATTTT,CASNPGTLTDTQYF